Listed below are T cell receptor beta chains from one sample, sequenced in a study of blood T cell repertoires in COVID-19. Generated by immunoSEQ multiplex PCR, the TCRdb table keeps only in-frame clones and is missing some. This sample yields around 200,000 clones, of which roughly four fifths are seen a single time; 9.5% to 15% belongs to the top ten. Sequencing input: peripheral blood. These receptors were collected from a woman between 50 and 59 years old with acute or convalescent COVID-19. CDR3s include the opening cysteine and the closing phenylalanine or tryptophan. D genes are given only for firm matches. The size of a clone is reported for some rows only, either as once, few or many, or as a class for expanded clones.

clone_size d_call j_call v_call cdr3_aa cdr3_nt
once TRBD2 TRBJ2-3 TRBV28 CASSPTRGGGVNTQYF TGTGCCAGCAGCCCGACTCGGGGGGGCGGAGTAAATACGCAGTATTTT
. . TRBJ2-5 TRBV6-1 CASRERSGLTKETQYF TGTGCCAGCAGGGAAAGATCGGGACTGACGAAAGAGACCCAGTACTTC
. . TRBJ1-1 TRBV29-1 CSVVIGQRLNTEAFF TGCAGCGTTGTGATCGGACAGAGGCTAAACACTGAAGCTTTCTTT
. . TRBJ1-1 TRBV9 CASSVGSAGLTEAFF TGTGCCAGCAGCGTAGGGAGTGCGGGGTTGACTGAAGCTTTCTTT
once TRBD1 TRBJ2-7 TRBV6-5 CASSPGTGSVYEQYF TGTGCCAGCAGTCCCGGGACAGGGTCTGTCTACGAGCAGTACTTC
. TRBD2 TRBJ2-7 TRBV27 CASSFAGGQYF TGTGCCAGCAGTTTCGCGGGAGGGCAGTACTTC
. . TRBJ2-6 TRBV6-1 CASSDRGSGANVLTF TGTGCCAGCAGTGATAGGGGCTCTGGGGCCAACGTCCTGACTTTC
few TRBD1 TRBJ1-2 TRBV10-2 CASNKDRGAYYGYTF TGCGCCAGCAACAAGGACAGGGGGGCTTACTATGGCTACACCTTC
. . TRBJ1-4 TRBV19 CASSRQTTNEKLFF TGTGCCAGTAGCAGACAGACTACTAATGAAAAACTGTTTTTT
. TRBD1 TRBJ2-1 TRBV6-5 CASSPDRGAREQFF TGTGCCAGCAGCCCGGACAGGGGTGCACGTGAGCAGTTCTTC
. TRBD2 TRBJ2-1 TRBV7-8 CASSAPSGVTYNEQFF TGTGCCAGCAGCGCCCCTAGCGGGGTCACCTACAATGAGCAGTTCTTC
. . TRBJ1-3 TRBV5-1 CASSLGTDSGNTIYF TGCGCCAGCAGCTTGGGGACAGACTCTGGAAACACCATATATTTT
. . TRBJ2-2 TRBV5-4 CASSLYSNTGELFF TGTGCCAGCAGCTTGTACTCGAATACCGGGGAGCTGTTTTTT
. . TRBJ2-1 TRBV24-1 CATSGSERVPSNEQFF TGTGCCACCAGTGGAAGCGAGCGGGTCCCGAGCAATGAGCAGTTCTTC
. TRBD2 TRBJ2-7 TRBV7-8 CASSLVVAGSTTYEQYF TGTGCCAGCAGCTTAGTAGTAGCGGGATCGACGACCTACGAGCAGTACTTC
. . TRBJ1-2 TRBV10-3 CAIKGDTRESGGYTF TGTGCCATCAAGGGGGACACCAGGGAGTCAGGTGGCTACACCTTC
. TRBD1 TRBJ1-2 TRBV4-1 CASSQGDRLYGYTF TGCGCCAGCAGCCAAGGGGACAGGCTCTATGGCTACACCTTC
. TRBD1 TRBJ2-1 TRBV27 CASRKRTGQSYNEQFF TGTGCCAGCAGAAAGCGGACAGGACAATCCTACAATGAGCAGTTCTTC
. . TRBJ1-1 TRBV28 CASSFRGGRGDEAFF TGTGCCAGCAGTTTCCGTGGGGGCCGAGGAGATGAAGCTTTCTTT
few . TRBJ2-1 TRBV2 CASVREGDGYNEQFF TGTGCCAGCGTTCGAGAGGGGGACGGCTACAATGAGCAGTTCTTC
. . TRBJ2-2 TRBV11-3 CASSGAVQGRTGELFF TGTGCCAGCAGCGGAGCTGTCCAGGGTCGAACCGGGGAGCTGTTTTTT
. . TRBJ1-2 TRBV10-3 CAISLGGSNYGYTF TGTGCCATCAGTCTAGGAGGTTCTAACTATGGCTACACCTTC
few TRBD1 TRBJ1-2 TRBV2 CASSAQGAGGYTF TGTGCCAGCAGCGCTCAGGGGGCAGGGGGCTACACCTTC
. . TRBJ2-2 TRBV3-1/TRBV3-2 CASSQTGTTNTGELFF TGTGCCAGCAGCCAAACCGGGACAACAAACACCGGGGAGCTGTTTTTT
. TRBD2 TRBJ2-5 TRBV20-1 CSARGGETQYF TGCAGTGCCCGGGGGGGGGAGACCCAGTACTTC
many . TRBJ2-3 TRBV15 CATSRDGGGGSTDTQYF TGTGCCACCAGCAGAGATGGGGGCGGGGGAAGCACAGATACGCAGTATTTT
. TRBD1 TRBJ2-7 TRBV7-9 CASSLAKDRGTSYEQYF TGTGCCAGCAGCTTAGCGAAGGACAGGGGGACATCCTACGAGCAGTACTTC
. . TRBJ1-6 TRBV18 CASSPNPQNSPLHF TGTGCCAGCTCACCAAACCCCCAGAATTCACCCCTCCACTTT
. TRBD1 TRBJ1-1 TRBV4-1 CASSQEGQGITEAFF TGCGCCAGCAGCCAAGAGGGACAGGGAATCACTGAAGCTTTCTTT
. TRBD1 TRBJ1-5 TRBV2 CASSVFRNRGSHSNQPQHF TGTGCCAGCAGTGTATTTCGGAACAGGGGTTCACATAGCAATCAGCCCCAGCATTTT
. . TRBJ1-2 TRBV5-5 CASSLDRGLNYGYTF TGTGCCAGCAGCTTGGATCGAGGTCTTAACTATGGCTACACCTTC
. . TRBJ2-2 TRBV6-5 CASSSDSRSRELFF TGTGCCAGCAGTTCGGACAGTAGAAGTAGGGAGCTGTTTTTT
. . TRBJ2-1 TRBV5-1 CASSPNLPGTHNEQFF TGCGCCAGCAGCCCGAACCTCCCGGGAACTCACAATGAGCAGTTCTTC
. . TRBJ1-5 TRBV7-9 CASSLEGHSNQPQHF TGTGCCAGCAGCTTAGAGGGACATAGCAATCAGCCCCAGCATTTT
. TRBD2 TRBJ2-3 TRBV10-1 CASSVIAGSTDTQYF TGCGCCAGCAGTGTTATAGCGGGGTCCACAGATACGCAGTATTTT
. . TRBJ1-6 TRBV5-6 CASSLRVGNSPLHF TGTGCCAGCAGCCTCAGGGTAGGGAATTCACCCCTCCACTTT
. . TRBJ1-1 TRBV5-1 CASSRKTGSLGEAFF TGCGCCAGCAGCCGGAAAACCGGGAGCCTAGGAGAGGCTTTCTTT
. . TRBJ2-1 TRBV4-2 CASSPSGEQFF TGTGCCAGCAGCCCTTCGGGTGAGCAGTTCTTC
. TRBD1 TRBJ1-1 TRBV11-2 CASSLDLNQGAFTEAFF TGTGCCAGCAGCTTAGATTTAAACCAGGGGGCATTCACTGAAGCTTTCTTT
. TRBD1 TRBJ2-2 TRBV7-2 CASSFGWGQGATGELFF TGTGCCAGCAGCTTTGGTTGGGGGCAGGGGGCGACCGGGGAGCTGTTTTTT
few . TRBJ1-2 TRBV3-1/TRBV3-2 CASSPWSSDGYTF TGTGCCAGCAGCCCCTGGTCCAGTGATGGCTACACCTTC
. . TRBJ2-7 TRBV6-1 CASSGLWDGRGRAYEQYF TGTGCCAGCAGTGGGCTTTGGGACGGCAGGGGAAGGGCATACGAGCAGTACTTC
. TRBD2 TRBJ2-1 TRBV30 CAWSPAGLGNEQFF TGTGCCTGGAGTCCAGCGGGGCTAGGCAATGAGCAGTTCTTC
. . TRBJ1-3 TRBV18 CASSPPRVGNTIYF TGTGCCAGCTCACCCCCCAGGGTCGGAAACACCATATATTTT
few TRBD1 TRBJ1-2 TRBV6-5 CASSTRDRERNGYTF TGTGCCAGCAGTACCCGGGACAGGGAAAGGAATGGCTACACCTTC
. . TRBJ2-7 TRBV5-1 CASSWGESEQYF TGCGCCAGCAGCTGGGGGGAGTCCGAGCAGTACTTC
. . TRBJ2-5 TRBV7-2 CASSLGPGETQYF TGTGCCAGCAGCTTAGGACCGGGAGAGACCCAGTACTTC
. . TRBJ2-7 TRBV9 CASSVNGDTYEQYF TGTGCCAGCAGCGTAAACGGGGATACCTACGAGCAGTACTTC